The entry that follows covers one TCR beta chain sequence. Its antigen is unidentified. The library targeted TCRbeta and was prepared with unique molecular identifiers. A single record per CDR3 protein comes from TCRdb applying MiXCR to the PCR reads. The sample lists roughly 200,000 distinct CDR3 sequences, approximately 6.9% seen once, with 5.5% in the top ten. The data were obtained in a study of T-cell reconstitution after alpha-beta-depleted transplantation in children. General study findings and limits: Among T cells one year after transplant, newly produced cells accounted for most counts and diversity. The high TCRbeta diversity at day 60 in some patients came from surviving recipient T cells and thymic progenitors. Reportedly, alpha-beta T cells present about two months post-transplant originated from several hundred expanded clones of graft origin.

V was clipped by 3 bases and J by 0 bases, with 9 bases between them. CDR1 and CDR2 from the germline V gene are GTSNPN and SVGIG (reference sequence). CDR3 length: 13 amino acids. This receptor was identified in a boy aged 2 to 9 with acute lymphoblastic leukemia, due to receive a stem cell transplant. V usage is TRBV30 and J usage is TRBJ2-7, with D perhaps matching TRBD2 (6 bases). The source was PBMCs, collected before TCRalphabeta/CD19-depleted stem cell transplant. CDR3: CAWRRDFSYEQYF. CDR3 nucleotides: TGTGCCTGGAGGAGGGACTTCTCCTACGAGCAGTACTTC. Combining the CDR3 with reference TRBV30 and TRBJ2-7 gives the whole variable domain SQTIHQWPATLVQPVGSPLSLECTVEGTSNPNLYWYRQAAGRGLQLLFYSVGIGQISSEVPQNLSASRPQDRQFILSSKKLLLSDSGFYLCAWRRDFSYEQYFGPGTRLTVT.